One and the same sample provided the 26 T cell receptor beta chains below, sequenced in a study of cytomegalovirus exposure and HLA in healthy donors. In the PCR, 60 Vbeta and 13 Jbeta primers were used. Sequencing was performed with immunoSEQ multiplex PCR; in TCRdb, only in-frame clones are kept and a portion is missing. Among about 200,000 clones listed, more than 80% were seen once. The material sequenced was PBMCs. The receptor source for this set is a man aged 30 to 45 in good health and CMV-seronegative.

The chain has TRBV5-5 and TRBJ2-5; 10 nucleotides agree with TRBD2. The end of the DNA aligns better with TRBJ2-7, so the J call may be wrong. Germline CDR1 and CDR2: SGHKS and YYEKEE (reference sequence). This CDR3 region has 15 residues. Here the CDR3 DNA reads TGTGCCAGCAGCCTACTAGCGGGGCGCGTCTACGAGCAGTACTTC. Protein sequence: CASSLLAGRVYEQYF.

The chain employs TRBV5-1 and TRBJ1-3, with D tentatively TRBD1 (6 bases). Germline CDR1 is SGHRS and CDR2 is YFSETQ. V lost 4 bases, J lost 0 bases, and 11 bases lay in between. The length of the CDR3 is 15 residues. The CDR3 protein is CASSPQGTSGNTIYF. In nucleotides, the CDR3 is TGCGCCAGCAGCCCTCAGGGGACCTCTGGAAACACCATATATTTT.

Only a few counts were recorded for this clone. The V and J genes are TRBV2 and TRBJ2-2, with TRBD2 matching over 14 bases. Losses at the gene ends were 4 bases for V and 4 bases for J; bases not matched to a gene: 5. This CDR3 spans 17 amino acids. Germline assignment: CDR1 SNHLY and CDR2 FYNNEI. CDR3 in DNA: TGTGCCAGCAGTGGGACTAGCGGGGGGCGGGGCACCGGGGAGCTGTTTTTT. As protein: CASSGTSGGRGTGELFF.

This clone was found once. The V call is TRBV19, the J call TRBJ2-3; 8 bases are shared with TRBD2. Germline trimming cut 5 bases from V and 8 bases from J; bases unmatched to any gene: 18. Germline V gene lookup returns CDR1 LNHDA and CDR2 SQIVND (reference sequence). The CDR3 is 17 residues long. The CDR3 sequence: CASSPLGGTRSIVTQYF. The CDR3 nucleotides read TGTGCCAGTAGTCCCTTAGGGGGGACTAGATCGATAGTTACGCAGTATTTT.

The gene calls are TRBV29-1 and TRBJ2-3, with 8 nucleotides matching TRBD2. Germline CDR1 reads SQVTM; CDR2 reads ANQGSEA. J lost 4 bases, V lost 5 bases, and 17 bases had no gene match. The length of the CDR3 is 17 residues. The CDR3 sequence: CSVSGGKSPKYPDTQYF. In nucleotides, the CDR3 is TGCAGCGTTAGCGGGGGAAAATCCCCCAAATACCCAGATACGCAGTATTTT.

J is TRBJ1-4 and V is TRBV5-6, with 7 bases fitting TRBD1. The CDR3 is 15 amino acids. The germline CDR1 and CDR2 sequences are SGHDT and YYEEEE. V lost 5 bases, J lost 3 bases, and 7 bases stayed unmatched. The CDR3 protein is CASRLQGTANEKLFF. The DNA for the CDR3 is TGTGCCAGCAGACTCCAGGGGACAGCTAATGAAAAACTGTTTTTT.

The chain carries TRBV5-4 and TRBJ1-5; TRBD1 is a possible D gene (5 bases). CDR1 and CDR2 from the germline V gene are SGHNT and YYREEE (reference sequence). The V end lost 0 bases, the J end lost 7 bases, and 11 bases lay between the germline ends. This CDR3 region has 14 residues. Written as DNA, the CDR3 is TGTGCCAGCAGCTTGGGGGGCGTAGGGCAGCCCCAGCATTTT. This codes for CASSLGGVGQPQHF.

The chain combines TRBV27 with TRBJ1-1, with a possible D match to TRBD1 (5 bases). CDR1 MNHEY and CDR2 SMNVEV come from the germline V gene (reference sequence). The CDR3 covers 15 residues. V was trimmed by 5 bases and J by 2 bases, leaving 15 bases between them. The CDR3 loop is CASSEYAGQNTEAFF. The CDR3 bases are TGTGCCAGCAGTGAGTACGCAGGGCAAAACACTGAAGCTTTCTTT.

The genes are TRBV19 and TRBJ1-5, with 7 bases matching TRBD1. V trimming: 6 bases; J trimming: 6 bases; junction bases outside the gene matches: 14. The CDR3 length is 16 residues. From germline, CDR1 is LNHDA and CDR2 SQIVND (reference sequence). CDR3 coding DNA: TGTGCCAGTAGCCCTAGGACAGGTGGTCTGACTCAGCCCCAGCATTTT. Protein: CASSPRTGGLTQPQHF.

This CDR3 reads CASSLVGASTDTQYF. DNA of the CDR3: TGCGCCAGCAGCTTAGTGGGAGCTAGCACAGATACGCAGTATTTT. The chain uses TRBV5-1 and TRBJ2-3; a weak D match, TRBD2 (5 bases). This CDR3 spans 15 amino acids. Germline V gene data show CDR1 as SGHRS and CDR2 as YFSETQ. Between the trimmed V and J ends, which lost 2 bases and 0 bases, there was a span of 10 bases.

V is TRBV5-1 and J is TRBJ2-3, with 10 bases fitting TRBD2. The CDR3 extends over 16 amino acids. V shed 2 bases and J 3 bases; nucleotides not matched to a gene: 6. Germline CDR1 and CDR2: SGHRS and YFSETQ. The CDR3 spells CASSFLLAGATDTQYF. The CDR3 coding sequence is TGCGCCAGCAGCTTCCTCCTAGCGGGGGCAACAGATACGCAGTATTTT. Full variable domain (missing parts from reference TRBV5-1 and TRBJ2-3): KAGVTQTPRYLIKTRGQQVTLSCSPISGHRSVSWYQQTPGQGLQFLFEYFSETQRNKGNFPGRFSGRQFSNSRSEMNVSTLELGDSALYLCASSFLLAGATDTQYFGPGTRLTVL.

The chain joins TRBV5-5 to TRBJ2-2; D call uncertain. Trimming took off 2 bases at V and 7 bases at J, with 9 bases between the two ends. This CDR3 contains 13 residues. CDR1 is SGHKS, CDR2 YYEKEE, per germline (reference sequence). The CDR3 loop reads CASSLQNSGELFF. CDR3 bases: TGTGCCAGCAGCTTACAGAATAGCGGGGAGCTGTTTTTT. Drawing the rest from reference TRBV5-5 and TRBJ2-2, the complete variable domain is DAGVTQSPTHLIKTRGQQVTLRCSPISGHKSVSWYQQVLGQGPQFIFQYYEKEERGRGNFPDRFSARQFPNYSSELNVNALLLGDSALYLCASSLQNSGELFFGEGSRLTVL.

This chain connects TRBV27 to TRBJ2-1; D is uncertain. CDR1 is MNHEY, CDR2 SMNVEV, per germline (reference sequence). Trimming removed 9 bases from V and 3 bases from J, with 24 bases in between. The CDR3 consists of 17 residues. The CDR3 DNA sequence: TGTGCCAGTGGTTCACCCCGCCGCACCACTCGCTACAATGAGCAGTTCTTC. As protein: CASGSPRRTTRYNEQFF.

V is TRBV7-9 and J is TRBJ1-2; 10 nucleotides match TRBD1. The V gene end was trimmed by 4 bases and the J gene end by 12 bases; junction bases not matched to a gene: 17. The CDR3 spans 16 residues. Germline CDR1 SEHNR, CDR2 FQNEAQ (reference sequence). The CDR3 protein is CASSSDTGPGTGEHTF. The CDR3 nucleotides are TGTGCCAGCAGCTCCGATACCGGGCCCGGGACAGGGGAACACACCTTC. Full variable domain (rest looked up from reference TRBV7-9 and TRBJ1-2): DTGVSQNPRHKITKRGQNVTFRCDPISEHNRLYWYRQTLGQGPEFLTYFQNEAQLEKSRLLSDRFSAERPKGSFSTLEIQRTEQGDSAMYLCASSSDTGPGTGEHTFGSGTRLTVV.

V is TRBV27 and J is TRBJ2-5, with 8 nucleotides matching TRBD2. Germline V CDR1 and CDR2: MNHEY, SMNVEV (reference sequence). With V trimmed by 3 bases and J by 5 bases, 8 bases remained unmatched. The CDR3 runs to 15 residues. The CDR3 DNA reads TGTGCCAGCAGTTTTTCGGCGGGGGGCTTCGAGACCCAGTACTTC. Protein sequence: CASSFSAGGFETQYF.

V is TRBV13 and J is TRBJ2-7; 11 nucleotides align to TRBD1. In germline, CDR1 is PRHDT, CDR2 FYEKMQ (reference sequence). CDR3 length equals 17 residues. V lost 2 bases, J lost 5 bases, and 11 bases stayed unmatched. Here the CDR3 DNA reads TGTGCCAGCAGCTTATTCGAGGACAGGGGGCGCGGAAACGAGCAGTACTTC. It translates to CASSLFEDRGRGNEQYF.

The chain employs TRBV27 and TRBJ1-2, with D unclear. Trimming took off 4 bases at V and 4 bases at J, with 13 bases between the two ends. Germline CDR1 and CDR2: MNHEY and SMNVEV (reference sequence). The CDR3 is 14 amino acids. CDR3 protein: CASSWGGGVYGYTF. CDR3 nucleotides: TGTGCCAGCAGTTGGGGAGGCGGAGTCTATGGCTACACCTTC.

This sequence joins TRBV5-1 and TRBJ2-3, with 8 nucleotides matching TRBD2. The CDR3 runs 14 residues. Trimming took 9 bases from V and 1 from J; bases not matched to a gene: 7. The germline V gene encodes CDR1 SGHRS and CDR2 YFSETQ. CDR3 residues: CATSGGPGTDTQYF. The CDR3 bases are TGCGCCACTTCGGGGGGGCCCGGCACAGATACGCAGTATTTT. The variable domain in full, completed from reference TRBV5-1 and TRBJ2-3, reads KAGVTQTPRYLIKTRGQQVTLSCSPISGHRSVSWYQQTPGQGLQFLFEYFSETQRNKGNFPGRFSGRQFSNSRSEMNVSTLELGDSALYLCATSGGPGTDTQYFGPGTRLTVL.

The gene calls are TRBV7-9 and TRBJ1-1; D call uncertain. Deletions cut 3 bases from V and 1 base from J, with 6 bases between. The germline V gene has CDR1 SEHNR and CDR2 FQNEAQ (reference sequence). This CDR3 has 13 amino acids. The CDR3 is CASSLEGNTEAFF. In DNA, the CDR3 is TGTGCCAGCAGCTTGGAGGGGAACACTGAAGCTTTCTTT.

The chain combines TRBV19 with TRBJ2-7; a possible D gene is TRBD1 (6 bases). Germline V gene sequence: CDR1 LNHDA, CDR2 SQIVND (reference sequence). The CDR3 contains 13 residues. Trimming shortened V by 6 bases and J by 5 bases, and 14 bases separated the two germline ends. The CDR3 region has the DNA TGTGCCAGTAGCCACAGGGAATCCCACGAGCAGTACTTC. Residues: CASSHRESHEQYF.

In this sample, this clone turned up a few times. The chain employs TRBV7-9 and TRBJ1-6, with D possibly being TRBD1 (6 bases). The CDR3 extends over 15 amino acids. Trimming pared 2 bases from V and 6 bases from J, leaving 11 bases between. Germline CDR1 SEHNR, CDR2 FQNEAQ (reference sequence). The CDR3 region is CASSLWTVGNSPLHF. For the CDR3, the DNA is TGTGCCAGCAGCTTATGGACAGTTGGTAATTCACCCCTCCACTTT.

The chain is built from TRBV6-1 and TRBJ1-4; 9 bases align to TRBD1. Trimming took 4 bases from V and 8 from J; bases not matched to a gene: 8. The length of the CDR3 is 15 residues. Germline CDR1 and CDR2: MNHNS and SASEGT. CDR3 DNA: TGTGCCAGCAGTGCAAACGGGACAGGGAGGGAAAAACTGTTTTTT. Translation: CASSANGTGREKLFF.

This clone was detected only a few times. The chain couples TRBV4-1 to TRBJ2-7; perhaps TRBD2 as D (7 bases). The germline CDR1 and CDR2 sequences are MGHRA and YSYEKL. CDR3 length equals 15 residues. V lost 0 bases and J 4 bases, leaving 13 bases between the germline ends. The CDR3 DNA reads as TGCGCCAGCAGCCAAGATAGGGGGGGGACGTACGAGCAGTACTTC. As protein: CASSQDRGGTYEQYF.

This clone was seen once. The chain carries TRBV21-1 and TRBJ2-2; the table's D call TRBD2 went unverified against the DNA. TRBV21-1 is flagged as a pseudogene. The CDR3 consists of 18 residues. CDR3 nucleotide sequence: TGTGCCAGCAGCAGATTAGCTAGCGGGGGGAAGGGGACCGGGGAGCTGTTTTTT. It specifies CASSRLASGGKGTGELFF.

The chain is built from TRBV6-1 and TRBJ1-2, with D unresolved. V was clipped by 3 bases and J by 7 bases, with 9 bases between them. Germline CDR1 and CDR2: MNHNS and SASEGT. The CDR3 has 12 residues. The DNA of the CDR3 is TGTGCCAGCAGTGATACGCGGGCTGGCTACACCTTC. Its protein is CASSDTRAGYTF.

For the CDR3, the DNA is TGTGCCAGCAGTCTCGCCGGGGGCGAGCAGTACTTC. As protein: CASSLAGGEQYF. The chain couples TRBV6-5 to TRBJ2-7, with D possibly TRBD2 on 6 matching bases. The CDR3 covers 12 residues. Trimming cost V 5 bases and J 6 bases, with 11 bases left between them. Germline CDR1 MNHEY, CDR2 SVGAGI.